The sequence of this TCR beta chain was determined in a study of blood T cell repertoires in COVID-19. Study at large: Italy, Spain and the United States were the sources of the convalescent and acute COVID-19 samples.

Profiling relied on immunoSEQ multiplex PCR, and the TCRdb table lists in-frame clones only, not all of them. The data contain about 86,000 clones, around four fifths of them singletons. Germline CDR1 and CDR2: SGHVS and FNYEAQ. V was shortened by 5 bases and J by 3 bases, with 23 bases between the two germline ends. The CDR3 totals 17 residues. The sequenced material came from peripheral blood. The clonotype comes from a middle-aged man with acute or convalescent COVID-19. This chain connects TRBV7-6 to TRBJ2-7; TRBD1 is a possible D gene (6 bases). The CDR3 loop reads CASSPRGTSGTNYEQYF. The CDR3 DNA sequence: TGTGCCAGCAGCCCCAGAGGAACCTCCGGGACAAACTACGAGCAGTACTTC.